Ten or more counts support the clone carrying this T cell receptor (beta chain). The target antigen is unknown. The CDR3 loop spans 13 amino acids. The V and J ends lost 7 bases and 5 bases respectively, with 11 bases between them. CDR1 MNHNS and CDR2 SASEGT come from the germline V gene. TCRdb passed the RT-PCR reads through MiXCR, listing each CDR3 protein once. The sample gives 400,000 to 650,000 distinct CDR3 sequences, 7.2% of which show up once; around 14% is in the top ten. This sample is drawn from a study of response to subunit inactivated influenza vaccine. General observations from the study: Every seasonal influenza vaccination brings in few new T cells, the authors suggested.

The receptor was derived from a man aged 50-75 years who received an inactivated influenza vaccine. The sample here was PBMCs from blood, taken about 23 months after vaccination. This sequence joins TRBV6-1 and TRBJ2-2; no clear D gene. In DNA, the CDR3 is TGTGCCAGCACCAAGACATCTACCGGGGAGCTGTTTTTT. Protein: CASTKTSTGELFF.